The source of this T cell receptor beta chain is a study of shared clonotypes between healthy human individuals. Whole-study results and caveats: The diversity represented, both genetic and in exposure history, was limited by few donors. The generation probabilities recorded for non-shared clonotypes fell below those of clonotypes shared by all four donors.

Sequenced by immunoSEQ multiplex PCR; TCRdb stores in-frame clones only, minus some. The data hold some 1,900,000 clones, with around 96% observed a single time. This clone has just one count. Its specificity is unknown. The sample contains more than one DNA sequence encoding this CDR3. Losses at the gene ends were 2 bases for V and 5 bases for J; bases not matched to a gene: 5. The CDR3 extends over 14 amino acids. CDR1 and CDR2 (germline): MDHEN, SYDVKM. Naivety among CD8 cells was defined by CD45RO negativity and positive CCR7 selection, thereby excluding terminally differentiated effector memory CD45RA+ cells.

The chain recombines TRBV28 with TRBJ2-5; the match to TRBD2 covers 7 bases. The sequenced material came from naive CD8+ T cells sorted from blood. This TCR was recovered from a man aged 18 to 29 in good health. The DNA of the CDR3 is TGTGCCAGCAGTTTAGACAGCGGGGAGGAGACCCAGTACTTC. Protein sequence: CASSLDSGEETQYF.